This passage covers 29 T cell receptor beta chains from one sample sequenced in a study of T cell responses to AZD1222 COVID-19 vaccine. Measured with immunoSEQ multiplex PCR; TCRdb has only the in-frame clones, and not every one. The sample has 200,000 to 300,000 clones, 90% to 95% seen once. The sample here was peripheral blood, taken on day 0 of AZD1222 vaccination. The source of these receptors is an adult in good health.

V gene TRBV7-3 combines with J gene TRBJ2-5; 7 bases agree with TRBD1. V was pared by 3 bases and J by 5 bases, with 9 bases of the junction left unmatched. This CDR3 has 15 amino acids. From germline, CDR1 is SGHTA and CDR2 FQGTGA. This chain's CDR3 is CASSFTGVKGETQYF. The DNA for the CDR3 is TGTGCCAGCAGCTTCACAGGGGTAAAAGGGGAGACCCAGTACTTC.

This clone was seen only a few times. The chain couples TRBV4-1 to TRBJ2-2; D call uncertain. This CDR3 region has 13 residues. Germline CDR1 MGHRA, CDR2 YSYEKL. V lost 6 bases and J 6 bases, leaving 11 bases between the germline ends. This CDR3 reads CASRSTGAGELFF. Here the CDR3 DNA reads TGCGCCAGCAGGTCGACTGGGGCCGGGGAGCTGTTTTTT.

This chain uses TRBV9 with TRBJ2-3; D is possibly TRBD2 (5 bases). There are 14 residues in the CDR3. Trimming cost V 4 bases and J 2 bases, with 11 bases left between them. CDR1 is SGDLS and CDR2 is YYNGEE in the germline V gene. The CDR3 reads CASSLGDATDTQYF. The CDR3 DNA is TGTGCCAGCAGCCTGGGAGATGCCACAGATACGCAGTATTTT.

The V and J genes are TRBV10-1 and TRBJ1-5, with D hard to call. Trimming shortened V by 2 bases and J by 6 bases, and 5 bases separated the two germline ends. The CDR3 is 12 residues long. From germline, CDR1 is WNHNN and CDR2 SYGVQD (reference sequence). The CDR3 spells CASSEGSQPQHF. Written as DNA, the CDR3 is TGCGCCAGCAGTGAGGGATCTCAGCCCCAGCATTTT.

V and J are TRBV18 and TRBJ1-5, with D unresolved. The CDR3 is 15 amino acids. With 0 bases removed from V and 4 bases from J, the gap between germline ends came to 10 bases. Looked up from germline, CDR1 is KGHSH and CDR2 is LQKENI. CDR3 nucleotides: TGTGCCAGCTCACCACCCGCAGGTGGGAATCAGCCCCAGCATTTT. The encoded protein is CASSPPAGGNQPQHF.

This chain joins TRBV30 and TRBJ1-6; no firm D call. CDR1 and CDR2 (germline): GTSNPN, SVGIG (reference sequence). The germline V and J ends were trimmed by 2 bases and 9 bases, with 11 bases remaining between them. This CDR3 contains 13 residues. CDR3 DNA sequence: TGTGCCTGGAGTTACCTAGACGGTTCACCCCTCCACTTT. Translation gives CAWSYLDGSPLHF.

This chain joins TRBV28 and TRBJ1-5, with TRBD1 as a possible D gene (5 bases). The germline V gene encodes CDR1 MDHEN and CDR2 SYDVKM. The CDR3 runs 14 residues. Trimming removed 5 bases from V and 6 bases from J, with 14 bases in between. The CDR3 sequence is CASSHGTAFQPQHF. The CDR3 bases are TGTGCCAGCAGTCATGGGACGGCCTTTCAGCCCCAGCATTTT.

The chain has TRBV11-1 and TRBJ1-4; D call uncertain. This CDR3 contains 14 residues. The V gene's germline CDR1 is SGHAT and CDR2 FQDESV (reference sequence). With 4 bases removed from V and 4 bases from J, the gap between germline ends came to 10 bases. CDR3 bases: TGTGCCAGCAGCTCCGGACGGATTAATGAAAAACTGTTTTTT. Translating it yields CASSSGRINEKLFF.

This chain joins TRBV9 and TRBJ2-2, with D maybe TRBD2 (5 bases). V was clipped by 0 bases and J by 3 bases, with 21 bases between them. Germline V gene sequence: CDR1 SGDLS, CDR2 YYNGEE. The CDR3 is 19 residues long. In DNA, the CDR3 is TGTGCCAGCAGCGTAGATAGGCAGCGGTCCCGAAGGGACACCGGGGAGCTGTTTTTT. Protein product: CASSVDRQRSRRDTGELFF.

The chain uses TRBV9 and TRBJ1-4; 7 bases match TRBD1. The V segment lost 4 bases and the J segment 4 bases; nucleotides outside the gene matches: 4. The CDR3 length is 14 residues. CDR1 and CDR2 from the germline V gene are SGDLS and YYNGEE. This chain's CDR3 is CASSLGQLNEKLFF. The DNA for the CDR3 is TGTGCCAGCAGCTTGGGACAGCTTAATGAAAAACTGTTTTTT.

This CDR3 reads CASSPRFSSYEQYF. The CDR3 DNA sequence: TGTGCCAGTAGTCCCCGCTTCAGCTCCTACGAGCAGTACTTC. The chain is built from TRBV19 and TRBJ2-7; D gene ambiguous. V lost 5 bases, J lost 0 bases, and 11 bases lay in between. Germline CDR1 reads LNHDA; CDR2 reads SQIVND (reference sequence). CDR3 length: 14 residues. Drawing the rest from reference TRBV19 and TRBJ2-7, the complete variable domain is DGGITQSPKYLFRKEGQNVTLSCEQNLNHDAMYWYRQDPGQGLRLIYYSQIVNDFQKGDIAEGYSVSREKKESFPLTVTSAQKNPTAFYLCASSPRFSSYEQYFGPGTRLTVT.

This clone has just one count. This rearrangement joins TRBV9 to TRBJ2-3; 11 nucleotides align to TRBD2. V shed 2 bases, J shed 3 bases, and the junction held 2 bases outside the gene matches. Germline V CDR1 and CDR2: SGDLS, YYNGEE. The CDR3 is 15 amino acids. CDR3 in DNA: TGTGCCAGCAGCGTGGTAGCGGGGGGGACAGATACGCAGTATTTT. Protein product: CASSVVAGGTDTQYF.

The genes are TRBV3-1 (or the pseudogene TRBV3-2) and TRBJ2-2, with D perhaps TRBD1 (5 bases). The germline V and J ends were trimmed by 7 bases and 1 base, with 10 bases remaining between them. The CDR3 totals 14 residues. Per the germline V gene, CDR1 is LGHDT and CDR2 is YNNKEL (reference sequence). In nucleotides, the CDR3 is TGTGCCAGCACCTTAGACAGGAACACCGGGGAGCTGTTTTTT. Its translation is CASTLDRNTGELFF.

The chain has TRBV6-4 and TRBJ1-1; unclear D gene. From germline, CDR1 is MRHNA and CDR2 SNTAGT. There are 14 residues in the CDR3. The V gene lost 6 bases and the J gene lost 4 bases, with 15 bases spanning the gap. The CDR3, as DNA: TGTGCCAGCAGCTACCAGGCTGGAATCACTGAAGCTTTCTTT. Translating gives CASSYQAGITEAFF.

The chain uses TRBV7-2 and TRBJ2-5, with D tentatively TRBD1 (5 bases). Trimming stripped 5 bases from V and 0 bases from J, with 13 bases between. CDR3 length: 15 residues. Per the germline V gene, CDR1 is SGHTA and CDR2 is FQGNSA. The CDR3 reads CASSARGPYQETQYF. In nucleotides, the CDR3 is TGTGCCAGCAGCGCTAGGGGCCCCTACCAAGAGACCCAGTACTTC.

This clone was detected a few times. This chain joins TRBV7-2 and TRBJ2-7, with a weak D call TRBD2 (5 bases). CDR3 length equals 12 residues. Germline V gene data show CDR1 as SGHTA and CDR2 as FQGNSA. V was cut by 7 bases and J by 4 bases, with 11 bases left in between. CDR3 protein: CASTSPGYEQYF. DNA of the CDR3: TGTGCCAGCACTTCACCGGGGTACGAGCAGTACTTC.

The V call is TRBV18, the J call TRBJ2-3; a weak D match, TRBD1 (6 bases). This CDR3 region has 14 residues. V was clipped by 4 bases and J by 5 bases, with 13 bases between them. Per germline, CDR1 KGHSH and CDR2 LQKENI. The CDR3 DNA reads TGTGCCAGCTCACTTTTGGACAGAAAAGATACGCAGTATTTT. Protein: CASSLLDRKDTQYF.

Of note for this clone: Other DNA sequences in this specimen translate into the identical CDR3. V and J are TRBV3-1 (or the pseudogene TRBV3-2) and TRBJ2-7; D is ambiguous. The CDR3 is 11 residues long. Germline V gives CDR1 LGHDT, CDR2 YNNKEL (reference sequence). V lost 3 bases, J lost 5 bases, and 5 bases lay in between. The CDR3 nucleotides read TGTGCCAGCAGCCAGTTGGACGAGCAGTACTTC. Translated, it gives CASSQLDEQYF.

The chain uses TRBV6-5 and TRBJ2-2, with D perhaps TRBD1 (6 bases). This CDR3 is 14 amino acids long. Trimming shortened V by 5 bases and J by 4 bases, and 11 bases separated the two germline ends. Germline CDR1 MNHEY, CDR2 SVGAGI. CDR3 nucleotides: TGTGCCAGCAGTACGAGAGGGGGCACCGGGGAGCTGTTTTTT. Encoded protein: CASSTRGGTGELFF.

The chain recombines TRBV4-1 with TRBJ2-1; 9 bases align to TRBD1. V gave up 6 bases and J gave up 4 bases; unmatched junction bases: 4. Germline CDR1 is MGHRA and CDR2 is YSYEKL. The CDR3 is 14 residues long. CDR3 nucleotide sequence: TGCGCCAGCAGACTGGACAGGGGTTACAATGAGCAGTTCTTC. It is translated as CASRLDRGYNEQFF.

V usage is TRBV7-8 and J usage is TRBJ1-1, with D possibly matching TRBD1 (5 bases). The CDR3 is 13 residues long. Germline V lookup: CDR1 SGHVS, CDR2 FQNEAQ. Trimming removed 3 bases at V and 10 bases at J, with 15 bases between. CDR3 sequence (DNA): TGTGCCAGCAGCTTTACCCCGAGGGACGCAGCTTTCTTT. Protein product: CASSFTPRDAAFF.

The CDR3: CASSPGPRGNSPLHF. CDR3 DNA sequence: TGTGCCAGCTCACCGGGACCGAGGGGCAATTCACCCCTCCACTTT. This rearrangement joins TRBV18 to TRBJ1-6, with D perhaps TRBD1 (5 bases). The CDR3 is made up of 15 amino acids. Trimming left V 3 bases short and J 7 bases short, with 13 bases between. CDR1 and CDR2 (germline): KGHSH, LQKENI. Based on the CDR3 plus reference TRBV18 and TRBJ1-6, the full variable domain is NAGVMQNPRHLVRRRGQEARLRCSPMKGHSHVYWYRQLPEEGLKFMVYLQKENIIDESGMPKERFSAEFPKEGPSILRIQQVVRGDSAAYFCASSPGPRGNSPLHFGNGTRLTVT.

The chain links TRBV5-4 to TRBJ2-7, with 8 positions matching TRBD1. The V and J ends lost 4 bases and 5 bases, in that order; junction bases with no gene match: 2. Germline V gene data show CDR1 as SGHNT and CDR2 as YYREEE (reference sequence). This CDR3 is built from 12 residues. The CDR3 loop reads CASSPQGDEQYF. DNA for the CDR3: TGTGCCAGCAGCCCACAGGGGGACGAGCAGTACTTC.

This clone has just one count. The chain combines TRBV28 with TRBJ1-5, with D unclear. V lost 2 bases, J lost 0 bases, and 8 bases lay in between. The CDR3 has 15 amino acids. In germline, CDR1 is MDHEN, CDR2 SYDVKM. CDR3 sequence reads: CASSLMGNSNQPQHF. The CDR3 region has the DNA TGTGCCAGCAGTTTAATGGGGAATAGCAATCAGCCCCAGCATTTT. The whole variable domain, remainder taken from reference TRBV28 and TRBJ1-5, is DVKVTQSSRYLVKRTGEKVFLECVQDMDHENMFWYRQDPGLGLRLIYFSYDVKMKEKGDIPEGYSVSREKKERFSLILESASTNQTSMYLCASSLMGNSNQPQHFGDGTRLSIL.

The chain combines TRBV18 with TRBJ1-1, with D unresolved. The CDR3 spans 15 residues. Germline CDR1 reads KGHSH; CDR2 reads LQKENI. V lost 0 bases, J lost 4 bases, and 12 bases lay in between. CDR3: CASSPPGARATEAFF. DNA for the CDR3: TGTGCCAGCTCACCACCTGGAGCCCGGGCCACTGAAGCTTTCTTT.

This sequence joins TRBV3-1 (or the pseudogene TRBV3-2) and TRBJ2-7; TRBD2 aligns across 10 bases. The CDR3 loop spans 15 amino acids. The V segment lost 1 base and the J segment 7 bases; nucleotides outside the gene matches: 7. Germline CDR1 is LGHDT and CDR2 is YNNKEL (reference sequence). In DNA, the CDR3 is TGTGCCAGCAGCCAAGCCCTAGCGGGAGTGGGGGAGCAGTACTTC. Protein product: CASSQALAGVGEQYF.

The CDR3, as DNA: TGTGCCAGCAGCTCGCATACTAACTATGGCTACACCTTC. Its translation: CASSSHTNYGYTF. The genes are TRBV11-2 and TRBJ1-2; D remains unclear. The CDR3 spans 13 residues. Germline loops: CDR1 SGHAT, CDR2 FQNNGV. Trimming removed 4 bases from V and 0 bases from J, with 6 bases in between.

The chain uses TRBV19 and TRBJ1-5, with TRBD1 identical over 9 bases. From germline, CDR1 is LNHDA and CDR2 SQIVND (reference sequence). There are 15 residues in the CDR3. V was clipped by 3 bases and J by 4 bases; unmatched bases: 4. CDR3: CASSMAQGANQPQHF. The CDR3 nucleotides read TGTGCCAGTAGTATGGCACAGGGGGCTAATCAGCCCCAGCATTTT.

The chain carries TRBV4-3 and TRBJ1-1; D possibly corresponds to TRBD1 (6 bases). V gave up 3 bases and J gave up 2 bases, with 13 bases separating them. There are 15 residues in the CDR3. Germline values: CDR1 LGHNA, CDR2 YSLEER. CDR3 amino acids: CASSQGRGRNTEAFF. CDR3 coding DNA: TGCGCCAGCAGCCAGGGCCGGGGGCGAAACACTGAAGCTTTCTTT.